One sample yielded the 30 T cell receptor beta chains listed below, sequenced in a study of OX40 agonist ivuxolimab in advanced cancers. The repertoire was sequenced with immunoSEQ multiplex PCR; TCRdb's copy has only in-frame clones and lacks some. In the table there are some 60,000 clones, about 89% of which are singletons. The specimen comprised CD4+ or CD8+ T cells sorted from blood, sampled in a trial of the OX40 agonist ivuxolimab. These receptors all come from an adult with an advanced solid tumor such as melanoma, head and neck, liver or kidney cancer.

The CDR3 is CASGGRGARSYEQYF. In DNA form, the CDR3 reads TGTGCCAGCGGGGGAAGGGGGGCCCGCTCCTACGAGCAGTACTTC. This chain connects TRBV6-1 to TRBJ2-7; D assignment may be TRBD1 or TRBD2 (6 bases each). The V end was cut by 8 bases, the J end by 0 bases, with 17 bases between. The CDR3 extends over 15 amino acids. The V gene's germline CDR1 is MNHNS and CDR2 SASEGT.

This clone was seen only once. This chain joins TRBV28 and TRBJ2-3, with D perhaps matching TRBD1 or TRBD2 (5 bases each). V lost 3 bases and J 5 bases, leaving 27 bases between the germline ends. Germline CDR1 MDHEN, CDR2 SYDVKM. The CDR3 extends over 19 amino acids. CDR3 region: CASSFTGRVGMWFKDTQYF. CDR3 DNA: TGTGCCAGCAGTTTCACGGGACGTGTAGGAATGTGGTTCAAAGATACGCAGTATTTT.

This clone appeared a single time. CDR3 bases: TGCGCCAGCAGCTTGGCCGGGGATGGGGAGCAGTACTTC. This translates into CASSLAGDGEQYF. The chain is built from TRBV5-1 and TRBJ2-7; tentatively, D is TRBD2 (5 bases). This CDR3 has 13 residues. Trimming removed 0 bases at V and 7 bases at J, with 11 bases between. CDR1 and CDR2 from the germline V gene are SGHRS and YFSETQ.

This rearrangement joins TRBV19 to TRBJ2-5; maybe TRBD1 (6 bases). V was cut by 5 bases and J by 1 base, with 8 bases left in between. Looked up from germline, CDR1 is LNHDA and CDR2 is SQIVND (reference sequence). The CDR3 runs to 13 residues. The DNA for the CDR3 is TGTGCCAGTAGTCGGACAGTCCAAGAGACCCAGTACTTC. Translated: CASSRTVQETQYF.

This chain connects TRBV7-2 to TRBJ2-2, with 8 positions matching TRBD2. Looked up from germline, CDR1 is SGHTA and CDR2 is FQGNSA. V lost 5 bases, J lost 3 bases, and 5 bases stayed unmatched. The CDR3 is made up of 15 amino acids. CDR3 DNA sequence: TGTGCCAGCAGCCCCTCGCGGGAGGACACCGGGGAGCTGTTTTTT. Translated, it gives CASSPSREDTGELFF. The full variable domain, its missing parts supplied by reference TRBV7-2 and TRBJ2-2, is GAGVSQSPSNKVTEKGKDVELRCDPISGHTALYWYRQSLGQGLEFLIYFQGNSAPDKSGLPSDRFSAERTGGSVSTLTIQRTQQEDSAVYLCASSPSREDTGELFFGEGSRLTVL.

The chain employs TRBV9 and TRBJ1-2; the D is unclear. Trimming removed 3 bases at V and 4 bases at J, with 13 bases between. Germline V gives CDR1 SGDLS, CDR2 YYNGEE. The CDR3 runs to 14 residues. The CDR3 loop is CASSGPAGSYGYTF. The CDR3 DNA is TGTGCCAGCAGCGGGCCCGCGGGTAGCTATGGCTACACCTTC.

J is TRBJ2-7 and V is TRBV6-5; 7 bases align to TRBD1. The CDR3 has 15 amino acids. V dropped 7 bases and J dropped 3; count of bases not matched to a gene: 12. CDR1 is MNHEY, CDR2 SVGAGI, per germline. The CDR3 nucleotides are TGTGCCAGCACCAACAAACAGGGGCACAGCTACGAGCAGTACTTC. Protein: CASTNKQGHSYEQYF.

The chain has TRBV7-9 and TRBJ2-1, with 12 bases that match TRBD2. CDR3 length equals 18 residues. The V gene end was trimmed by 1 base and the J gene end by 1 base; junction bases not matched to a gene: 5. Germline V gives CDR1 SEHNR, CDR2 FQNEAQ (reference sequence). DNA of the CDR3: TGTGCCAGCAGCTTAGGACTAGCGGGAGCCACATCCTACAATGAGCAGTTCTTC. Amino acid sequence: CASSLGLAGATSYNEQFF.

The V and J genes are TRBV5-5 and TRBJ2-5; TRBD2 might be the D (5 bases). CDR3 length equals 13 residues. Germline lookup yields CDR1 SGHKS and CDR2 YYEKEE (reference sequence). V lost 2 bases to trimming and J lost 4 bases, with 9 bases between them. The CDR3 protein is CASSLLGGETQYF. The CDR3 DNA sequence: TGTGCCAGCAGCTTACTAGGCGGAGAGACCCAGTACTTC.

Details on this clone: This sample includes further DNA sequences coding for the same CDR3. This chain uses TRBV29-1 with TRBJ1-1; D uncertain. Trimming left V 2 bases short and J 11 bases short, with 9 bases between. There are 10 residues in the CDR3. Germline V gives CDR1 SQVTM, CDR2 ANQGSEA. CDR3 sequence (DNA): TGCAGCGTTGAATCGGAAACTGCTTTCTTT. Its translation: CSVESETAFF.

This chain links TRBV28 with TRBJ1-1; D is possibly TRBD1 (5 bases). V lost 4 bases, J lost 6 bases, and 15 bases lay in between. The CDR3 totals 14 residues. Germline V gene sequence: CDR1 MDHEN, CDR2 SYDVKM. The CDR3, as DNA: TGTGCCAGCAGTTCCCTCTCAGGGATCTCTGAAGCTTTCTTT. Protein product: CASSSLSGISEAFF.

V and J are TRBV28 and TRBJ2-1; 7 bases line up with TRBD2. J lost 0 bases, V lost 8 bases, and 1 base had no gene match. This CDR3 has 13 amino acids. Germline V gene lookup returns CDR1 MDHEN and CDR2 SYDVKM. The CDR3 DNA follows: TGTGCCAGCGGGGGGGGCTCCTACAATGAGCAGTTCTTC. It encodes CASGGGSYNEQFF.

This chain links TRBV7-9 with TRBJ2-2; TRBD1 agrees at 8 bases. The V segment lost 2 bases and the J segment 4 bases; nucleotides outside the gene matches: 3. The CDR3 contains 15 residues. Germline values: CDR1 SEHNR, CDR2 FQNEAQ (reference sequence). This chain's CDR3 is CASSLSGGITGELFF. The CDR3 DNA sequence: TGTGCCAGCAGCTTATCAGGGGGCATCACCGGGGAGCTGTTTTTT.

V gene TRBV11-2 combines with J gene TRBJ2-1; 8 bases are a match to TRBD2. Germline CDR1 reads SGHAT; CDR2 reads FQNNGV. CDR3 length: 14 residues. V gave up 5 bases and J gave up 9 bases; unmatched junction bases: 9. CDR3 DNA sequence: TGTGCCAGCAGCCCAGTCGGGGGGGGCGGTGAGCAGTTCTTC. Encoded protein: CASSPVGGGGEQFF.

V and J are TRBV7-2 and TRBJ1-2, with D maybe TRBD1 (6 bases). The CDR3 covers 14 residues. Trimming stripped 6 bases from V and 10 bases from J, with 21 bases between. Germline loops: CDR1 SGHTA, CDR2 FQGNSA. The DNA of the CDR3 is TGTGCCAGCAGTCAAAATTTCCGGGGGCCCGACTACACCTTC. It codes for CASSQNFRGPDYTF. Full variable domain (outside the CDR3, taken from reference TRBV7-2 and TRBJ1-2): GAGVSQSPSNKVTEKGKDVELRCDPISGHTALYWYRQSLGQGLEFLIYFQGNSAPDKSGLPSDRFSAERTGGSVSTLTIQRTQQEDSAVYLCASSQNFRGPDYTFGSGTRLTVV.

The chain carries TRBV20-1 and TRBJ1-1; no clear D gene. The germline V and J ends were trimmed by 8 bases and 0 bases, with 7 bases remaining between them. Per the germline V gene, CDR1 is DFQATT and CDR2 is SNEGSKA (reference sequence). CDR3 length equals 11 residues. Here the CDR3 DNA reads TGCAGTCCGTTTGTGAACACTGAAGCTTTCTTT. It codes for CSPFVNTEAFF.

The chain combines TRBV28 with TRBJ2-7; D is unresolved. The CDR3 runs to 16 residues. V shed 5 bases and J shed 0 bases, with 17 bases lying between them. CDR1 and CDR2 (germline): MDHEN, SYDVKM. The CDR3 region is CASSGRARAISYEQYF. The DNA for the CDR3 is TGTGCCAGCAGTGGAAGGGCGCGTGCTATCTCCTACGAGCAGTACTTC.

This clone came up a few times. CDR3 DNA: TGTGCCAGCAGCCAAGATTTGACAGCCTACGAGCAGTACTTC. This encodes CASSQDLTAYEQYF. The chain couples TRBV14 to TRBJ2-7; tentative D call: TRBD1 (5 bases). The CDR3 runs to 14 residues. The germline V gene has CDR1 SGHDN and CDR2 FVKESK. V was shortened by 0 bases and J by 2 bases, with 8 bases between the two germline ends.

The chain recombines TRBV4-3 with TRBJ2-2; 8 positions match TRBD2. The CDR3 extends over 17 amino acids. With V trimmed by 0 bases and J by 7 bases, 10 bases remained unmatched. Germline-derived CDR1 and CDR2 are LGHNA and YSLEER. CDR3 sequence reads: CASSQDVVAGTGGELFF. CDR3 in DNA: TGCGCCAGCAGCCAAGATGTGGTAGCGGGGACGGGCGGGGAGCTGTTTTTT.

This sequence joins TRBV7-9 and TRBJ2-1, with 13 bases fitting TRBD2. This CDR3 region has 16 residues. The germline V gene encodes CDR1 SEHNR and CDR2 FQNEAQ (reference sequence). V shed 5 bases and J 7 bases; nucleotides not matched to a gene: 8. The CDR3 here is CASSAMTSGRPNEQFF. As DNA, the CDR3 is TGTGCCAGCAGCGCGATGACTAGCGGGAGGCCGAATGAGCAGTTCTTC.

This chain joins TRBV10-3 and TRBJ2-7, with a possible D match to TRBD2 (5 bases). V shed 10 bases and J shed 3 bases, with 19 bases lying between them. The CDR3 spans 14 residues. The germline V gene has CDR1 ENHRY and CDR2 SYGVKD. DNA for the CDR3: TGTGCCACCATCCTGGGAAGCGGATACTACGAGCAGTACTTC. Residues: CATILGSGYYEQYF.

The CDR3 DNA sequence: TGTGCCAGCAGCCTTAGCGGCGGGCGAACAGATACGCAGTATTTT. This codes for CASSLSGGRTDTQYF. The chain recombines TRBV7-9 with TRBJ2-3, with D maybe TRBD2 (6 bases). Looked up from germline, CDR1 is SEHNR and CDR2 is FQNEAQ (reference sequence). This CDR3 is built from 15 residues. V dropped 5 bases and J dropped 3 bases, with 15 bases sitting between them.

The V and J genes are TRBV5-5 and TRBJ1-2; D is perhaps TRBD1 (5 bases). The V gene's germline CDR1 is SGHKS and CDR2 YYEKEE (reference sequence). The CDR3 is 14 amino acids. V dropped 0 bases and J dropped 3 bases, with 9 bases sitting between them. The CDR3 DNA follows: TGTGCCAGCAGCTTGGATGGGGGATACTATGGCTACACCTTC. It encodes CASSLDGGYYGYTF.

The gene calls are TRBV6-6 and TRBJ1-4; D unclear. With 6 bases removed from V and 7 bases from J, the gap between germline ends came to 15 bases. Germline V CDR1 and CDR2: MNHNY, SVGAGI (reference sequence). The CDR3 has 14 amino acids. In DNA, the CDR3 is TGTGCCAGCAGGGAAGATTACCCCACTGAAAAACTGTTTTTT. It yields the protein CASREDYPTEKLFF.

The CDR3 sequence: CASSTGTETDTQYF. In DNA, the CDR3 is TGCGCCAGCAGCACAGGGACAGAGACAGATACGCAGTATTTT. V and J are TRBV5-1 and TRBJ2-3, with 7 positions matching TRBD1. Trimming removed 4 bases from V and 3 bases from J; junction bases left unmatched: 5. The CDR3 sequence is 14 residues long. CDR1 is SGHRS, CDR2 YFSETQ, per germline.

A single count supports this clone. The chain is built from TRBV6-6 and TRBJ2-7, with 7 positions matching TRBD1. Germline V gives CDR1 MNHNY, CDR2 SVGAGI (reference sequence). J gave up 2 bases and V 4 bases, and 2 bases lay outside the gene matches. The CDR3 runs to 13 residues. In DNA, the CDR3 is TGTGCCAGCAGTTGGGACAGAGCCTACGAGCAGTACTTC. Amino acids: CASSWDRAYEQYF.

The chain couples TRBV9 to TRBJ2-5; 7 bases are a match to TRBD2. Germline CDR1 SGDLS, CDR2 YYNGEE. V lost 0 bases, J lost 9 bases, and 5 bases stayed unmatched. The CDR3 spans 13 residues. This CDR3 reads CASSVDVGGAQYF. The CDR3 DNA reads TGTGCCAGCAGCGTAGATGTGGGGGGGGCCCAGTACTTC.

This chain joins TRBV7-2 and TRBJ2-1, with D tentatively TRBD1 (5 bases). Looked up from germline, CDR1 is SGHTA and CDR2 is FQGNSA. The CDR3 is made up of 11 amino acids. Trimming stripped 5 bases from V and 10 bases from J, with 9 bases between. This CDR3 is CASSVRAEQFF. The CDR3 coding sequence is TGTGCCAGCAGCGTCAGGGCGGAGCAGTTCTTC.

The V and J genes are TRBV4-1 and TRBJ2-1; D gene uncertain. CDR1 is MGHRA, CDR2 YSYEKL, per germline. The CDR3 runs 15 residues. V was clipped by 1 base and J by 4 bases, with 11 bases between them. This CDR3 reads CASSQVGSLYNEQFF. As DNA, the CDR3 is TGCGCCAGCAGCCAAGTAGGCTCGCTATACAATGAGCAGTTCTTC.

This clone was seen more than once but under ten times. The V call is TRBV11-2, the J call TRBJ2-1; the D is unclear. Germline V gene data show CDR1 as SGHAT and CDR2 as FQNNGV. Between the trimmed V and J ends, which lost 0 bases and 2 bases, there was a span of 8 bases. The CDR3 spans 15 residues. The chain's CDR3 is CASSLDPATYNEQFF. DNA for the CDR3: TGTGCCAGCAGCTTAGATCCCGCCACCTACAATGAGCAGTTCTTC.